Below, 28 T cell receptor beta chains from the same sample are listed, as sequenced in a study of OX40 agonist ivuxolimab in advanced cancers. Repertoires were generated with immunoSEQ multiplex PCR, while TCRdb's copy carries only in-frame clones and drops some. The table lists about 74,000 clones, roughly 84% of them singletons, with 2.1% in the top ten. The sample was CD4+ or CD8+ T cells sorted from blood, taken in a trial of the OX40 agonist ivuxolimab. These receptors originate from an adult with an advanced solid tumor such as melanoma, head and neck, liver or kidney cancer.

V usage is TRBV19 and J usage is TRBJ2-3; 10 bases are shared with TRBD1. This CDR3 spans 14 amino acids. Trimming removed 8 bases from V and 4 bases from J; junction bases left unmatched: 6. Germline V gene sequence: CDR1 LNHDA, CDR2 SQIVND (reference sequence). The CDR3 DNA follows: TGTGCCAGTTCGGGACAGGGGAGCCCAGATACGCAGTATTTT. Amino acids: CASSGQGSPDTQYF. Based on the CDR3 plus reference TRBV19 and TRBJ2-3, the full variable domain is DGGITQSPKYLFRKEGQNVTLSCEQNLNHDAMYWYRQDPGQGLRLIYYSQIVNDFQKGDIAEGYSVSREKKESFPLTVTSAQKNPTAFYLCASSGQGSPDTQYFGPGTRLTVL.

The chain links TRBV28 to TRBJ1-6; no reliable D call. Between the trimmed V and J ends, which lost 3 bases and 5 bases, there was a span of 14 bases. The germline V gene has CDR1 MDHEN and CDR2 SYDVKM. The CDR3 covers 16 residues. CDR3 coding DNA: TGTGCCAGCAGTTTCCCGGGGTTTGAGGATAATTCACCCCTCCACTTT. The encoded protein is CASSFPGFEDNSPLHF.

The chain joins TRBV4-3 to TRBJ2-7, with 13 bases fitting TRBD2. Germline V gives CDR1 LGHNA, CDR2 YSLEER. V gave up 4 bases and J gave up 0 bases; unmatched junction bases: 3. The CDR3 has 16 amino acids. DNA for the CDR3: TGCGCCAGCAGCCGGGGACTAGCGGGAAGCTCCTACGAGCAGTACTTC. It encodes CASSRGLAGSSYEQYF.

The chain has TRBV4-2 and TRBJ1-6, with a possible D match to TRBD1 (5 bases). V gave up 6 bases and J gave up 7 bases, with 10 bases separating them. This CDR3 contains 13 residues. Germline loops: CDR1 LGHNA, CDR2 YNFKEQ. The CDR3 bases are TGTGCCAGCAGGTCAGGGTCCAATTCACCCCTCCACTTT. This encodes CASRSGSNSPLHF.

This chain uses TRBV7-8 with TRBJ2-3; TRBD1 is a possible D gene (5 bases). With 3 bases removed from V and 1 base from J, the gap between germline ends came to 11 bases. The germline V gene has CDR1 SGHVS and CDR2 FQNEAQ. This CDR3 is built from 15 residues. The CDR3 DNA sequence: TGTGCCAGCAGCTTGATGCCAGGGCGCACAGATACGCAGTATTTT. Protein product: CASSLMPGRTDTQYF.

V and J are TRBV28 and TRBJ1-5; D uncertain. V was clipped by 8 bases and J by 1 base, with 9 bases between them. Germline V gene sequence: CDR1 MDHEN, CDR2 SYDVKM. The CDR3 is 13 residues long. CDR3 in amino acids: CASCPDSNQPQHF. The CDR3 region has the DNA TGTGCCAGCTGCCCGGACAGCAATCAGCCCCAGCATTTT. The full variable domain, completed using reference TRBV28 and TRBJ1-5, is DVKVTQSSRYLVKRTGEKVFLECVQDMDHENMFWYRQDPGLGLRLIYFSYDVKMKEKGDIPEGYSVSREKKERFSLILESASTNQTSMYLCASCPDSNQPQHFGDGTRLSIL.

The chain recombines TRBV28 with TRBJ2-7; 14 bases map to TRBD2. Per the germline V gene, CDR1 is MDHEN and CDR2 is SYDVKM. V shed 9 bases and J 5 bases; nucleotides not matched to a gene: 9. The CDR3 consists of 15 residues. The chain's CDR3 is CASGRLAGGPDEQYF. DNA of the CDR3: TGTGCCAGTGGGCGACTAGCGGGGGGGCCGGACGAGCAGTACTTC.

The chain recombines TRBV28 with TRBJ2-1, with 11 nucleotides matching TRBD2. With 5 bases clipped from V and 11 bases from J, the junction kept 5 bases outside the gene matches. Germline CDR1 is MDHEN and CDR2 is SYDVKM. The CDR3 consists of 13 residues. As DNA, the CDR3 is TGTGCCAGCAGTCGACTAGCGGGAACCAAGCAGTTCTTC. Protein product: CASSRLAGTKQFF.

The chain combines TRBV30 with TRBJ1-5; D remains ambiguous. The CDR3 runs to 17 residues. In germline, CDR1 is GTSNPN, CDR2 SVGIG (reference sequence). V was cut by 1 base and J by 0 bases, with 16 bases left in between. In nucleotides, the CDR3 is TGTGCCTGGAGTGCACACAGAAGCGGTTCTAGCAATCAGCCCCAGCATTTT. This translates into CAWSAHRSGSSNQPQHF.

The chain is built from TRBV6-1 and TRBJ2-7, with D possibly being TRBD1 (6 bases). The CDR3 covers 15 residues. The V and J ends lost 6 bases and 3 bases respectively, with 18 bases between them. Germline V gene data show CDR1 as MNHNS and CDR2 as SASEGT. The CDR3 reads CASSAGPGQLYEQYF. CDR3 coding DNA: TGTGCCAGCAGCGCCGGACCCGGACAGCTCTACGAGCAGTACTTC.

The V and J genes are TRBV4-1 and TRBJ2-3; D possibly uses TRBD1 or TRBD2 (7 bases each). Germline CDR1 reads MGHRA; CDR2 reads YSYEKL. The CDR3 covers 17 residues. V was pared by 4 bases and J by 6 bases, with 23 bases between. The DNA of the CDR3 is TGCGCCAGCAGCCGATTATTTGACAGGGACGGGGGGGATACGCAGTATTTT. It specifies CASSRLFDRDGGDTQYF.

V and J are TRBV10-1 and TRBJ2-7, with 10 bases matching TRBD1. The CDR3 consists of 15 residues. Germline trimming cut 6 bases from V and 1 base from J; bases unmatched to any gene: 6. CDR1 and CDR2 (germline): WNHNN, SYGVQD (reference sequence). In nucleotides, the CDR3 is TGCGCCAGCAGCCCAGGACAGGGGGGTTCCTACGAGCAGTACTTC. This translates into CASSPGQGGSYEQYF.

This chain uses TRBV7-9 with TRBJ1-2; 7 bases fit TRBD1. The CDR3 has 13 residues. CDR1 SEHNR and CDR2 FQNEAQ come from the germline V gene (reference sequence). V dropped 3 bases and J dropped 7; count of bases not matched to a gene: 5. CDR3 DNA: TGTGCCAGCAGCTTCACAGGGGTGGGTGGCTACACCTTC. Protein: CASSFTGVGGYTF.

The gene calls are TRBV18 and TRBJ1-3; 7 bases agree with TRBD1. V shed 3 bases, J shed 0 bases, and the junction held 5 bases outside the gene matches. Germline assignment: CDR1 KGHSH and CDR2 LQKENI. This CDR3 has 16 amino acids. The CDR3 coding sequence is TGTGCCAGCTCACCGACCCGGGACAGCTCTGGAAACACCATATATTTT. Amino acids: CASSPTRDSSGNTIYF.

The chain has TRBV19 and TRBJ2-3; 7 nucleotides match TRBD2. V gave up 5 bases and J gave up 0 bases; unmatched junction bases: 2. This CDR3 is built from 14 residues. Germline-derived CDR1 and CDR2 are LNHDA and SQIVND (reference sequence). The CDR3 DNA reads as TGTGCCAGTAGTGGGACTACCAGCACAGATACGCAGTATTTT. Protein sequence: CASSGTTSTDTQYF.

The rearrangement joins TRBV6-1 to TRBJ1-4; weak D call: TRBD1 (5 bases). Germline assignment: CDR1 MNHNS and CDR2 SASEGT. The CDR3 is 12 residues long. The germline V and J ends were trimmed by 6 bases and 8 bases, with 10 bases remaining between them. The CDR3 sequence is CASRGPDEKLFF. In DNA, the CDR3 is TGTGCCAGCAGGGGACCGGACGAAAAACTGTTTTTT.

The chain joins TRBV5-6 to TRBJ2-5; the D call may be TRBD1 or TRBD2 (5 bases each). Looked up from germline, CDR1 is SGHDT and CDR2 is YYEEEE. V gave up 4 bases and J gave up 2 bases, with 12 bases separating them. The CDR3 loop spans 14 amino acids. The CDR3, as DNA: TGTGCCAGCAGCCCTGTGGGACGGCAAGAGACCCAGTACTTC. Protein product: CASSPVGRQETQYF.

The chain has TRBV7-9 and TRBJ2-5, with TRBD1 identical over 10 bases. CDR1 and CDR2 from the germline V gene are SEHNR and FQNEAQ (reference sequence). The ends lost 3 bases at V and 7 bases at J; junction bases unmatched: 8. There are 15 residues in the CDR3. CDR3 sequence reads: CASSLGQGTPGTQYF. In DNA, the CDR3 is TGTGCCAGCAGCTTGGGACAGGGGACCCCTGGGACCCAGTACTTC. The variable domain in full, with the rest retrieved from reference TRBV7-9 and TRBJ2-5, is DTGVSQNPRHKITKRGQNVTFRCDPISEHNRLYWYRQTLGQGPEFLTYFQNEAQLEKSRLLSDRFSAERPKGSFSTLEIQRTEQGDSAMYLCASSLGQGTPGTQYFGPGTRLLVL.

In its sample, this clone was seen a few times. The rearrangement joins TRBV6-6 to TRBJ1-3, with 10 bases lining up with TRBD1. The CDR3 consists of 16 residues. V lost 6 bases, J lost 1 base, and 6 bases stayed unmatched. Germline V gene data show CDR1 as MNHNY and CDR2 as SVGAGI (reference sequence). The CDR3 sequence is CASRRQGAISGNTIYF. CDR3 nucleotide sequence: TGTGCCAGCAGACGACAGGGGGCGATATCTGGAAACACCATATATTTT.

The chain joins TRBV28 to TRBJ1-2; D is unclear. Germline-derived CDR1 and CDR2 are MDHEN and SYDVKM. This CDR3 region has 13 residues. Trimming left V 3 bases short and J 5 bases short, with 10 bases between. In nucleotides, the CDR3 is TGTGCCAGCAGTTTCAACAGACTGTATGGCTACACCTTC. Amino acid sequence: CASSFNRLYGYTF.

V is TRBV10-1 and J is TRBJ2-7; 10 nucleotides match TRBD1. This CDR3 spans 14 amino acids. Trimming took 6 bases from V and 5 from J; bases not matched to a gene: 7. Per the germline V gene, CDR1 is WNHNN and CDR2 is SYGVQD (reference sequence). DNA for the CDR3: TGCGCCAGCAGCCCGGACAGGGGGTGGGACGAGCAGTACTTC. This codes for CASSPDRGWDEQYF.

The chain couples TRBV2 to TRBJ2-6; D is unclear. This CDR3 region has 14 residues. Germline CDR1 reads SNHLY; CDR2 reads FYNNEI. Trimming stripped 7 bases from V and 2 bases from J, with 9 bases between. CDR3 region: CASKGGAGANVLTF. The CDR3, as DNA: TGTGCCAGCAAGGGCGGAGCTGGGGCCAACGTCCTGACTTTC.

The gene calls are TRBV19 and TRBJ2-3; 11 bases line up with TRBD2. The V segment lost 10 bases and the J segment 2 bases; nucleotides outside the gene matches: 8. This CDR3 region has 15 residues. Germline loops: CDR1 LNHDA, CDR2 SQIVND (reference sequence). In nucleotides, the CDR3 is TGTGCCACCGCATCGGGACTAGCGGACACAGATACGCAGTATTTT. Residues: CATASGLADTDTQYF.

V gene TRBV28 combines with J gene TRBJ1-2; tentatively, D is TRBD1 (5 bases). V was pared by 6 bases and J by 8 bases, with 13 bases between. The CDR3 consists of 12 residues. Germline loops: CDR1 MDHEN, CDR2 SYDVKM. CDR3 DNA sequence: TGTGCCAGCAGGCCGTCTACAGGCGGCTACACCTTC. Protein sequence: CASRPSTGGYTF.

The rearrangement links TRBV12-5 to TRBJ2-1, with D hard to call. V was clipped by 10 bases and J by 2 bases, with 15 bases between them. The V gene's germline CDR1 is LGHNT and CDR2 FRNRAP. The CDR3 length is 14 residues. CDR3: CATRVETTYNEQFF. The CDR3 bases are TGTGCTACCCGGGTGGAGACAACCTACAATGAGCAGTTCTTC.

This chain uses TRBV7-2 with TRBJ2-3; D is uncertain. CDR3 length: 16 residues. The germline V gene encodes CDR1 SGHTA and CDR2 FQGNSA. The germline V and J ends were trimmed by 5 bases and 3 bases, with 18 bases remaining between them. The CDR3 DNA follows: TGTGCCAGCAGCACAACCCTCGGGTTTGGGACAGATACGCAGTATTTT. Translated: CASSTTLGFGTDTQYF.

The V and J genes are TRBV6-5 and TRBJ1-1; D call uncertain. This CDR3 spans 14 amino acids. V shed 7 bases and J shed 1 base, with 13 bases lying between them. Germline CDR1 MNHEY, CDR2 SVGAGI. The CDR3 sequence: CASTPGQQNTEAFF. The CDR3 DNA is TGTGCCAGCACCCCGGGCCAGCAGAACACTGAAGCTTTCTTT.

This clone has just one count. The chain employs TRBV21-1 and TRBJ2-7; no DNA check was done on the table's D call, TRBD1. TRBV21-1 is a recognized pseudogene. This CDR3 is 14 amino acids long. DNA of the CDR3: TGTGCCAGCAGCAAACCGAGACAGACCTACGAGCAGTACTTC. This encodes CASSKPRQTYEQYF.